Listed below are T cell receptor beta chains from one sample, sequenced in a study of T cells after posttransplantation cyclophosphamide. Assay used: immunoSEQ multiplex PCR; TCRdb lists only in-frame clones, some missing. This repertoire shows nearly 7,000 clones, approximately 80% found once; its top ten account for about 27%. Sequencing was carried out using memory CD4+ T cells sorted from blood. All receptors come from a woman in her forties or fifties in good health and a related stem cell transplant donor. CDR3s leave out the opening cysteine and the closing phenylalanine or tryptophan.

J gene | CDR3 length | V gene | CDR3 protein
TRBJ2-2 | 13 | TRBV27 | ASRSSGTATGELF
TRBJ2-7 | 8 | TRBV19 | ASSMREQY
TRBJ2-5 | 12 | TRBV6-1 | ASSVTGGQETQY
TRBJ2-5 | 12 | TRBV30 | AWRRGRAAETQY
TRBJ2-7 | 14 | TRBV7-9 | ASSLNVGGPGHEQY
TRBJ2-4 | 12 | TRBV5-4 | ASRDSLAKNIQY
TRBJ2-2 | 14 | TRBV27 | ASSSQGQGRGGELF
TRBJ1-4 | 13 | TRBV10-2 | ASSEGSDGYEKLF
TRBJ1-1 | 18 | TRBV29-1 | SVEILGGRLGRRMNTEAF
TRBJ1-1 | 10 | TRBV10-3 | AISHRDTEAF
TRBJ1-1 | 8 | TRBV19 | AAGNTEAF
TRBJ2-2 | 12 | TRBV4-3 | ASSAHPNTGELF
TRBJ1-2 | 12 | TRBV4-3 | ASSHGNRDYGYT
TRBJ2-1 | 18 | TRBV5-1 | ASRYRPGLAGVASYNEQF
TRBJ2-2 | 15 | TRBV9 | ASSVRGTEANTGELF
TRBJ1-6 | 16 | TRBV6-1 | ASSEVIVGIGDNSPLH
TRBJ1-1 | 16 | TRBV6-4 | ASSDTPQGAGLNTEAF
TRBJ1-5 | 12 | TRBV7-6 | ASSSQGGGQPQH
TRBJ2-6 | 12 | TRBV5-1 | ASSPFSGANVLT
TRBJ1-2 | 10 | TRBV30 | AWSKVAGGYT